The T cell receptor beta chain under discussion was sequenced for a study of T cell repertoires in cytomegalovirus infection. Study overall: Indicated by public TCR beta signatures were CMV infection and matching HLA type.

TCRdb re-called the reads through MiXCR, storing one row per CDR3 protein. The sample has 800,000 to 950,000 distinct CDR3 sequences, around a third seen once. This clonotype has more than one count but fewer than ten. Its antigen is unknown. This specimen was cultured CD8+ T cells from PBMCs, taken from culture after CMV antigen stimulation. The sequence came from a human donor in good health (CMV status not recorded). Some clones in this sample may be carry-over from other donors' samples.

CDR3 loop: CASGSDSGELFF. For the CDR3, the DNA is TGTGCCAGCGGCTCCGACTCCGGGGAGCTGTTTTTT. The chain couples TRBV7-6 to TRBJ2-2; D gene unclear. CDR1 SGHVS and CDR2 FNYEAQ come from the germline V gene. The CDR3 is 12 residues long. The V end was cut by 8 bases, the J end by 6 bases, with 10 bases between.